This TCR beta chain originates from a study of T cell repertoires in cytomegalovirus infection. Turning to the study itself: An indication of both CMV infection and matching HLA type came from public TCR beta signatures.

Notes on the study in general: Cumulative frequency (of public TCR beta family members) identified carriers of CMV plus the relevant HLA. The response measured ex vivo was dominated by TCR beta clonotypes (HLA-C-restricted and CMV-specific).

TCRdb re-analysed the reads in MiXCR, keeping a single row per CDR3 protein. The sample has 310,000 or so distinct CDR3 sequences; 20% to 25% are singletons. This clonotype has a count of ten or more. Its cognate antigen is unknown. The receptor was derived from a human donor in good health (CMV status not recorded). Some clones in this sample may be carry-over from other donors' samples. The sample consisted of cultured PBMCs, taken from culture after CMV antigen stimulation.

CDR3: CASSLVLGNTEAFF. The CDR3 DNA sequence: TGTGCCAGCAGCTTAGTACTGGGAAACACTGAAGCTTTCTTT. This chain joins TRBV7-2 and TRBJ1-1; D is undetermined. Germline V CDR1 and CDR2: SGHTA, FQGNSA. Trimming stripped 1 base from V and 2 bases from J, with 8 bases between. CDR3 size: 14 residues.